The 5 T cell receptor beta chains below come from one sample, sequenced in a study of T cells in Graves' hyperthyroidism and ophthalmopathy. Amplification of TCR beta CDR3 regions used RNA as the template. In the first-round RT-PCR of the TCR CDR3, the HTBI primer set was used. A single record per CDR3 protein comes from TCRdb applying MiXCR to the multiplex PCR reads. The repertoire holds a few hundred thousand distinct CDR3 sequences, approximately 15% seen once, with 3% to 4% in the top ten. The sequencing sample was made of blood. These receptors were obtained from a woman aged 40 to 50 with Graves' ophthalmopathy.

The sample holds a few counts of this clonotype. This rearrangement joins TRBV29-1 to TRBJ2-5; D unresolved. Germline values: CDR1 SQVTM, CDR2 ANQGSEA. V dropped 6 bases and J dropped 1 base, with 9 bases sitting between them. The CDR3 sequence is 12 residues long. The chain's CDR3 is CSVGRSQETQYF. CDR3 coding DNA: TGCAGCGTCGGACGGAGCCAAGAGACCCAGTACTTC.

This clonotype was seen more than once but under ten times. The J gene is TRBJ1-6, the V gene TRBV27; 9 nucleotides agree with TRBD1. Germline V gene lookup returns CDR1 MNHEY and CDR2 SMNVEV (reference sequence). Trimming cost V 5 bases and J 6 bases; bases outside gene matches: 11. The length of the CDR3 is 17 residues. CDR3 amino acids: CASSNPGQGSLNSPLHF. CDR3 coding DNA: TGTGCCAGCAGTAACCCGGGACAGGGAAGCCTTAATTCACCCCTCCACTTT.

V is TRBV28 and J is TRBJ1-1; D gene ambiguous. Trimming removed 3 bases from V and 2 bases from J, with 7 bases in between. Per germline, CDR1 MDHEN and CDR2 SYDVKM. This CDR3 comprises 13 residues. This chain's CDR3 is CASSFRANTEAFF. For the CDR3, the DNA is TGTGCCAGCAGTTTTAGGGCAAACACTGAAGCTTTCTTT.

The chain has TRBV20-1 and TRBJ1-5; 8 positions agree with TRBD1. Losses at the gene ends were 5 bases for V and 0 bases for J; bases not matched to a gene: 6. The CDR3 runs to 15 residues. CDR1 is DFQATT, CDR2 SNEGSKA, per germline (reference sequence). The CDR3 loop is CSAGTGGYSNQPQHF. The DNA for the CDR3 is TGCAGTGCTGGAACAGGGGGGTATAGCAATCAGCCCCAGCATTTT.

This clonotype appeared many times. The V gene is TRBV28, the J gene TRBJ2-3, with 10 bases matching TRBD2. V shed 7 bases and J 5 bases; nucleotides not matched to a gene: 18. CDR1 is MDHEN and CDR2 is SYDVKM in the germline V gene. This CDR3 contains 18 residues. The chain's CDR3 is CASTRSTKREGREDTQYF. CDR3 in DNA: TGTGCCAGCACCCGTTCCACTAAGCGGGAGGGCCGAGAAGATACGCAGTATTTT.